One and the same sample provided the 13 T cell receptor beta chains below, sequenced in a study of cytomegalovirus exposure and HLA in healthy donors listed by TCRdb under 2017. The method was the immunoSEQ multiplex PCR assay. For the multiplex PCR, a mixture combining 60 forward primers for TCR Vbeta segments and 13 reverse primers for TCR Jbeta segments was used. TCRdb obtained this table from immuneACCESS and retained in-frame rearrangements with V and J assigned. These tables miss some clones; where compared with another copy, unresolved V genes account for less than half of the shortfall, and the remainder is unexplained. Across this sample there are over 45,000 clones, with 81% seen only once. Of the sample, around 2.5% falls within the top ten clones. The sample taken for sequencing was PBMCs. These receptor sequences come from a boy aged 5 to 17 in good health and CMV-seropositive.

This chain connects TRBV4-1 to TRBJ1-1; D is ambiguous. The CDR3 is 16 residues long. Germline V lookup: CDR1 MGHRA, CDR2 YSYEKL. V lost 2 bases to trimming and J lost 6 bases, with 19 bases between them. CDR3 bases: TGCGCCAGCAGCCAACTACTAGGACCCAGAAGGGCTGAAGCTTTCTTT. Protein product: CASSQLLGPRRAEAFF.

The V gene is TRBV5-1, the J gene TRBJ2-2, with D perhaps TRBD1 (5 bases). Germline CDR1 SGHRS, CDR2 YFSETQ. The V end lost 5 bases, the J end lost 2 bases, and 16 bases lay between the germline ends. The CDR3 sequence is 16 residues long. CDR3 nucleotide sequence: TGCGCCAGCAGTCGCGATCAGGGTCTCAACACCGGGGAGCTGTTTTTT. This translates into CASSRDQGLNTGELFF.

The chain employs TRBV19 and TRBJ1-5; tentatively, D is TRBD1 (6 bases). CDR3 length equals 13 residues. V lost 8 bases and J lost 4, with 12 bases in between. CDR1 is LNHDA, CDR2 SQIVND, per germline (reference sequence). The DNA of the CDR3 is TGTGCCAGTTCCCAGGGGTTGAATCAGCCCCAGCATTTT. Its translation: CASSQGLNQPQHF.

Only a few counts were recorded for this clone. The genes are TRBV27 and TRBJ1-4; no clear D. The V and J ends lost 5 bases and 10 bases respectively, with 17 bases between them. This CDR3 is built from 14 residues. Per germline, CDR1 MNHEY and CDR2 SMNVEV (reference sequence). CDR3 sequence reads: CASSENNSRGKLFF. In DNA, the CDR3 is TGTGCCAGCAGTGAAAACAACAGTCGGGGAAAACTGTTTTTT.

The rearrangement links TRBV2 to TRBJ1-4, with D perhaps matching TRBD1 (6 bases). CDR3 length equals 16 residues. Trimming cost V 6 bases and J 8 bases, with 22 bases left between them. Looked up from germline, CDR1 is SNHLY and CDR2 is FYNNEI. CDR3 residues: CASRIRGDKTREKLFF. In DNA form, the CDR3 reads TGTGCCAGCAGGATACGAGGGGACAAAACGCGCGAAAAACTGTTTTTT.

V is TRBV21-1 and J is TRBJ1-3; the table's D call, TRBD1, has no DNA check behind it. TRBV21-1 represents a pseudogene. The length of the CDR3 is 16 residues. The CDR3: CASRAGTSSVRNTIYF. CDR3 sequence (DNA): TGTGCCAGCAGAGCCGGGACATCCTCTGTCCGAAACACCATATATTTT.

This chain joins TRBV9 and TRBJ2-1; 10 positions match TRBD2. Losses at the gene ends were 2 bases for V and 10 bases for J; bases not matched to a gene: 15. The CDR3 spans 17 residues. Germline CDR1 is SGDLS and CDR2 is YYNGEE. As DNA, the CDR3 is TGTGCCAGCAGCGTCGGGAGGGCTAGCGGGGGAGGAGAAGAGCAGTTCTTC. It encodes CASSVGRASGGGEEQFF.

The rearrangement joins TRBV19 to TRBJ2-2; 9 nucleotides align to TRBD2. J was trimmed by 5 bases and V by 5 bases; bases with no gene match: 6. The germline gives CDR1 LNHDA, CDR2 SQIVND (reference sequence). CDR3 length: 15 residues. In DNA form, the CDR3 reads TGTGCCAGTAGTCCTGCGGGGGGGATAACCGGGGAGCTGTTTTTT. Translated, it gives CASSPAGGITGELFF.

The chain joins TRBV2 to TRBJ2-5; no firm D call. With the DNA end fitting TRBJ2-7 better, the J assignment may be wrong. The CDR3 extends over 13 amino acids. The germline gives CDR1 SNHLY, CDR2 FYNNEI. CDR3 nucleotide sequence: TGTGCCAGCATGTCCTTTGGGGCCTACGAGCAGTACTTC. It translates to CASMSFGAYEQYF.

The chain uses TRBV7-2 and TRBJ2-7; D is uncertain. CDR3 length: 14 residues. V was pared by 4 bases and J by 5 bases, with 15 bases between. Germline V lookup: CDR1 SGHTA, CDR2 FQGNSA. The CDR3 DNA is TGTGCCAGCAGCTCCTACCCCAGGAATAACGAGCAGTACTTC. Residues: CASSSYPRNNEQYF.

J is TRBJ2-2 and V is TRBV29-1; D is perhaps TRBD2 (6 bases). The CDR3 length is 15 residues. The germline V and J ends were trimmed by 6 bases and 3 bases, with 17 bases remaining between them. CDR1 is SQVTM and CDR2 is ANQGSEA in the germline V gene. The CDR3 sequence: CSVQTGTLYTGELFF. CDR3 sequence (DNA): TGCAGCGTCCAAACCGGGACTCTCTACACCGGGGAGCTGTTTTTT.

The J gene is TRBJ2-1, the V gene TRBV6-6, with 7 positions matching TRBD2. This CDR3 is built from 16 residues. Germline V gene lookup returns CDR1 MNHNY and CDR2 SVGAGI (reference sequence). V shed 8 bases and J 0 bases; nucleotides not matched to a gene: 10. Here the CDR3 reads CASSPAGLSSYNEQFF. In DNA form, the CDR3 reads TGTGCCAGCTCCCCAGCGGGGCTGAGCTCCTACAATGAGCAGTTCTTC.

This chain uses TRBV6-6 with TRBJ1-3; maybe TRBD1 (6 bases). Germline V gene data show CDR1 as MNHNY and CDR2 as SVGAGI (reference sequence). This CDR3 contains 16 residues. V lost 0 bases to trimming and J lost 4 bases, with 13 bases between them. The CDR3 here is CASSYSPDTGGNTIYF. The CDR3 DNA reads TGTGCCAGCAGTTACTCCCCTGATACAGGGGGAAACACCATATATTTT.